The 12 T cell receptor beta chains given below trace back to one sample, sequenced in a study of cytomegalovirus exposure and HLA in healthy donors. The PCR was carried out with 60 Vbeta primers and 13 Jbeta primers. Assay: immunoSEQ multiplex PCR; the TCRdb copy retains only in-frame clones and omits some. The data contain roughly 80,000 clones, around three quarters of them singletons. Sample: PBMCs. These receptors came from a male donor in good health and CMV-seronegative.

The chain links TRBV19 to TRBJ2-1; possibly TRBD2 for D (5 bases). The CDR3 extends over 13 amino acids. Germline CDR1 is LNHDA and CDR2 is SQIVND (reference sequence). Trimming cost V 9 bases and J 1 base, with 10 bases left between them. The CDR3, as DNA: TGTGCCAGCGCAACGGGATCCTACAATGAGCAGTTCTTC. It codes for CASATGSYNEQFF.

Only a few counts were recorded for this clone. The chain uses TRBV19 and TRBJ1-5; weak D call: TRBD1 (5 bases). The CDR3 is 17 amino acids. The V end lost 6 bases, the J end lost 1 base, and 19 bases lay between the germline ends. The germline V gene encodes CDR1 LNHDA and CDR2 SQIVND (reference sequence). The CDR3 protein is CASSHSRALASNQPQHF. The CDR3 nucleotides are TGTGCCAGTAGCCATTCCAGGGCCCTGGCGAGCAATCAGCCCCAGCATTTT.

V is TRBV28 and J is TRBJ2-3; 9 nucleotides match TRBD2. Looked up from germline, CDR1 is MDHEN and CDR2 is SYDVKM. CDR3 length equals 15 residues. V lost 5 bases to trimming and J lost 2 bases; unmatched junction nucleotides: 5. DNA for the CDR3: TGTGCCAGCAGTCGGGCTAGCGGGGCCACAGATACGCAGTATTTT. Its translation: CASSRASGATDTQYF.

V is TRBV7-8 and J is TRBJ2-3; D is perhaps TRBD1 (6 bases). The germline CDR1 and CDR2 sequences are SGHVS and FQNEAQ. The CDR3 has 15 residues. The V gene lost 2 bases and the J gene lost 2 bases, with 11 bases spanning the gap. The chain's CDR3 is CASSLYGGPTDTQYF. The DNA of the CDR3 is TGTGCCAGCAGCTTATATGGGGGCCCCACAGATACGCAGTATTTT.

The chain recombines TRBV7-2 with TRBJ2-7, with 8 bases fitting TRBD1. From germline, CDR1 is SGHTA and CDR2 FQGNSA. The CDR3 spans 14 residues. Losses at the gene ends were 5 bases for V and 2 bases for J; bases not matched to a gene: 5. The chain's CDR3 is CASSPTGGTYEQYF. The CDR3 DNA sequence: TGTGCCAGCAGCCCCACAGGGGGGACCTACGAGCAGTACTTC.

The chain carries TRBV4-3 and TRBJ2-1; 10 positions agree with TRBD2. Germline CDR1 and CDR2: LGHNA and YSLEER. This CDR3 is 16 amino acids long. V lost 4 bases to trimming and J lost 8 bases; unmatched junction nucleotides: 11. CDR3 residues: CASSLWLASGGDEQFF. In nucleotides, the CDR3 is TGCGCCAGCAGCCTTTGGCTGGCTAGCGGGGGCGATGAGCAGTTCTTC.

Written as DNA, the CDR3 is TGTGCCAGCAGCGCGACTAGCGGGATCCCAGATACGCAGTATTTT. Protein: CASSATSGIPDTQYF. This chain connects TRBV5-4 to TRBJ2-3; 11 positions match TRBD2. CDR3 length: 15 residues. Trimming cost V 4 bases and J 4 bases; bases outside gene matches: 5. In germline, CDR1 is SGHNT, CDR2 YYREEE (reference sequence). Full variable domain (missing parts from reference TRBV5-4 and TRBJ2-3): ETGVTQSPTHLIKTRGQQVTLRCSSQSGHNTVSWYQQALGQGPQFIFQYYREEENGRGNFPPRFSGLQFPNYSSELNVNALELDDSALYLCASSATSGIPDTQYFGPGTRLTVL.

About this clone itself: Mismatch with germline at one junction end may stem from a read error. The genes are TRBV15 and TRBJ2-7; 8 bases align to TRBD1. Germline values: CDR1 LNHNV, CDR2 YYDKDF (reference sequence). This CDR3 spans 14 amino acids. The CDR3 is CATSGDRGPYEQYF. The CDR3 region has the DNA TGTGCCACCAGCGGAGACAGGGGCCCCTACGAGCAGTACTTC.

V is TRBV5-4 and J is TRBJ2-1; 10 bases align to TRBD2. V trimming: 6 bases; J trimming: 6 bases; junction bases outside the gene matches: 15. The CDR3 covers 17 residues. In germline, CDR1 is SGHNT, CDR2 YYREEE (reference sequence). CDR3 residues: CASNSPLGLAGANEQFF. Written as DNA, the CDR3 is TGTGCCAGCAACTCCCCCCTTGGGCTAGCGGGAGCCAATGAGCAGTTCTTC.

CDR3 in amino acids: CASSVGSLQNNEQFF. The CDR3 DNA follows: TGTGCCAGCAGCGTAGGCTCCCTACAGAACAATGAGCAGTTCTTC. The chain recombines TRBV9 with TRBJ2-1; no clear D. CDR3 length: 15 amino acids. V lost 0 bases, J lost 5 bases, and 12 bases lay in between. Germline CDR1 reads SGDLS; CDR2 reads YYNGEE.

J is TRBJ1-5 and V is TRBV2; TRBD1 agrees at 8 bases. With V trimmed by 6 bases and J by 0 bases, 4 bases remained unmatched. This CDR3 region has 15 residues. The germline CDR1 and CDR2 sequences are SNHLY and FYNNEI. In nucleotides, the CDR3 is TGTGCCAGCAGGGAGACAGGGGATAGCAATCAGCCCCAGCATTTT. Translated: CASRETGDSNQPQHF. The complete variable domain, with remaining parts taken from reference TRBV2 and TRBJ1-5, reads EPEVTQTPSHQVTQMGQEVILRCVPISNHLYFYWYRQILGQKVEFLVSFYNNEISEKSEIFDDQFSVERPDGSNFTLKIRSTKLEDSAMYFCASRETGDSNQPQHFGDGTRLSIL.

The V call is TRBV4-1, the J call TRBJ2-1; TRBD2 matches at 10 bases. CDR3 length: 17 residues. With 3 bases clipped from V and 4 bases from J, the junction kept 9 bases outside the gene matches. CDR1 is MGHRA and CDR2 is YSYEKL in the germline V gene. CDR3 nucleotides: TGCGCCAGCAGCCACACATTTAGCGGGGGGAATTACAATGAGCAGTTCTTC. The encoded protein is CASSHTFSGGNYNEQFF.